This record concerns one T cell receptor beta chain sequence. The specificity of this receptor is unknown. Base-call qualities are not available, and no considerably larger clone is one nucleotide away. Compared with germline, V lacks 5 bases and J lacks 5 bases; bases without a gene match: 9. CDR1 MNHEY and CDR2 SVGEGT are derived from the germline V gene. Its CDR3 holds 15 amino acids, cysteine through phenylalanine. Only the CDR3 portion is preserved as DNA: 45 bases, with reading frame beginning at the first base. This sample was taken from a study of T cell responses to AZD1222 COVID-19 vaccine (dated by TCRdb to about 2021). General notes on the study: AZD1222 recipients with second doses at about 4 weeks or about 12 weeks were pooled, because spike-specific TCR depth and breadth did not differ between schedules. A total of 230 or so trial participants underwent TCR sequencing, of whom 200 to 220 received two doses of AZD1222 and about 25 received two doses of the MenACWY control vaccine. Enrollment into the trials was organized by age into subgroups of 18-55, 56-69 and 70-plus years, and those subgroups contained approximately 150, 30 and 60 TCR-sequenced participants, respectively. What the study reported, not specific to this receptor: No day 14 peak-response samples were available, so repertoires were characterized only after the peak T cell response. Conclusions about previously exposed vaccinees are limited because only a handful of AZD1222 recipients were SARS-CoV-2 seropositive at baseline. Nearly half of unique spike-specific TCRs reportedly recognized epitopes outside regions mutated in the B.1.351 and B.1.1.7 variants. Participants were mostly white British and included more females than males, and it was suggested by the authors that clonal diversity may have been underestimated. In the small 56-69-year group, the increase in depth fell short of significance, most likely because of low power. CD4 TCRs associated with the vaccine covered the entire spike protein, and the dominant responses were in regions 160-218 and 743-854. Spike-specific TCR breadth and depth rose significantly after two AZD1222 doses compared with day 0 and with MenACWY recipients.

The CDR3 regions of human TCRbeta chains were analyzed by immunosequencing. Concerning the study's data processing: TCRs in the repertoires were compared against a reference library of SARS-CoV-2-specific TCRs that had been generated with the MIRA antigen-specificity platform. Breadth meant the fraction of unique TCRs that were SARS-CoV-2-associated, whereas depth meant the fraction of total T cells that were SARS-CoV-2-associated. Using the MIRA data, every spike-specific TCR was mapped to the spike region that the TCR reacted to and assigned to either a CD4 or a CD8 class. Log10-transformed breadth and depth values were compared by one-way ANOVA with Sidak's multiple comparisons tests. TCRdb took this table from immuneACCESS and kept in-frame rearrangements with V and J called. Such tables lack part of the clones; where checked against another copy, unresolved V genes explain under half of the gap, and the rest is unexplained. The D gene and trimming were derived from the DNA, and the V and J assignments and clone size from that table. The sample profile shows about 160,000 clones; around 94% of them were found once. Roughly 1% of the sample comes from the top ten.

The time point label, as the study defines it: baseline before first vaccination. Samples from vaccinated people were obtained from the UK trials COV001 and COV002, which included a single-blind randomized controlled phase 2/3 trial of AZD1222 (ChAdOx1 nCoV-19) in healthy adults. For TCRbeta chain sequencing, PBMC samples from trial participants were taken at day 0 and at day 28 after the second dose. The source is an adult in good health. Specimen: peripheral blood, collected on day 0 of AZD1222 vaccination. Recombination linked TRBV6-2 or TRBV6-3 to TRBJ2-5, with 9 bases matching TRBD2. CDR3 sequence: CASSQSGTSHETQYF. The DNA sequence is TGTGCCAGCAGTCAATCCGGGACTAGCCACGAGACCCAGTACTTC.